This passage covers 14 T cell receptor beta chains from one sample sequenced in a study of blood T cell repertoires in COVID-19. Here immunoSEQ multiplex PCR was the method, and the copy in TCRdb shows in-frame clones only, minus some. The table shows 450,000 or so clones, with 80% to 95% occurring only once. Sequenced: PBMCs or T cells enriched from blood (not recorded which). All receptors come from a man between 18 and 35 years old who had recovered from COVID-19.

This clone was observed a handful of times. This chain joins TRBV5-1 and TRBJ1-2; D remains ambiguous. Trimming took off 0 bases at V and 5 bases at J, with 8 bases between the two ends. This CDR3 contains 13 residues. Looked up from germline, CDR1 is SGHRS and CDR2 is YFSETQ. The CDR3 DNA reads TGCGCCAGCAGCTTGGGCACAGCTTATGGCTACACCTTC. This codes for CASSLGTAYGYTF.

The chain combines TRBV4-1 with TRBJ2-7; 8 nucleotides align to TRBD2. J lost 2 bases, V lost 1 base, and 1 base had no gene match. CDR3 length: 14 amino acids. The germline V gene encodes CDR1 MGHRA and CDR2 YSYEKL. CDR3: CASSQGLATYEQYF. The CDR3 DNA reads TGCGCCAGCAGCCAAGGACTAGCGACCTACGAGCAGTACTTC.

This chain joins TRBV7-9 and TRBJ2-5, with 10 bases lining up with TRBD2. Germline V lookup: CDR1 SEHNR, CDR2 FQNEAQ (reference sequence). Trimming removed 6 bases from V and 0 bases from J; junction bases left unmatched: 10. This CDR3 contains 17 residues. CDR3 nucleotides: TGTGCCAGCAGTAATCGGCCTAGCGGGGGTTACCAAGAGACCCAGTACTTC. Translated, it gives CASSNRPSGGYQETQYF.

The rearrangement joins TRBV28 to TRBJ2-3, with 8 bases identical to TRBD1. The V gene's germline CDR1 is MDHEN and CDR2 SYDVKM. V trimming: 4 bases; J trimming: 4 bases; junction bases outside the gene matches: 10. The CDR3 totals 16 residues. CDR3 in amino acids: CASSSQAGGSADTQYF. The CDR3 region has the DNA TGTGCCAGCAGTTCCCAGGCAGGGGGCTCAGCAGATACGCAGTATTTT.

Of note for this clone: Within the sample, other DNA sequences also encode this same CDR3. This rearrangement joins TRBV28 to TRBJ1-4; D unresolved. In germline, CDR1 is MDHEN, CDR2 SYDVKM. The CDR3 is 15 amino acids. Trimming shortened V by 2 bases and J by 0 bases, and 7 bases separated the two germline ends. The CDR3 here is CASSLRQATNEKLFF. CDR3 DNA: TGTGCCAGCAGTTTACGGCAGGCAACTAATGAAAAACTGTTTTTT.

This sequence joins TRBV7-3 and TRBJ1-1, with no clear D. V was trimmed by 1 base and J by 0 bases, leaving 9 bases between them. The CDR3 totals 15 residues. The germline CDR1 and CDR2 sequences are SGHTA and FQGTGA. In DNA form, the CDR3 reads TGTGCCAGCAGCTTAAGCGGGCCGGTGAACACTGAAGCTTTCTTT. Translating gives CASSLSGPVNTEAFF.

The V and J genes are TRBV14 and TRBJ1-2; D ambiguous. The CDR3 covers 13 residues. V was shortened by 0 bases and J by 5 bases, with 7 bases between the two germline ends. Germline CDR1 and CDR2: SGHDN and FVKESK. CDR3 amino acids: CASSQETGYGYTF. CDR3 sequence (DNA): TGTGCCAGCAGCCAAGAGACGGGGTATGGCTACACCTTC.

The chain carries TRBV28 and TRBJ1-4; D is possibly TRBD1 (6 bases). The CDR3 contains 17 residues. Germline-derived CDR1 and CDR2 are MDHEN and SYDVKM. V was cut by 6 bases and J by 2 bases, with 19 bases left in between. The CDR3 region is CASRRAGASVTNEKLFF. CDR3 DNA sequence: TGTGCCAGCAGGCGTGCAGGGGCGTCCGTGACTAATGAAAAACTGTTTTTT. Full variable domain (rest looked up from reference TRBV28 and TRBJ1-4): DVKVTQSSRYLVKRTGEKVFLECVQDMDHENMFWYRQDPGLGLRLIYFSYDVKMKEKGDIPEGYSVSREKKERFSLILESASTNQTSMYLCASRRAGASVTNEKLFFGSGTQLSVL.

The V gene is TRBV3-1 (or the pseudogene TRBV3-2), the J gene TRBJ1-4, with no clear D. CDR3 length: 13 amino acids. V was cut by 4 bases and J by 8 bases, with 11 bases left in between. Germline V gives CDR1 LGHDT, CDR2 YNNKEL (reference sequence). CDR3 residues: CASSLVEGEKLFF. The DNA of the CDR3 is TGTGCCAGCAGCCTTGTTGAGGGCGAAAAACTGTTTTTT.

The CDR3 nucleotides are TGTGCCAGTAGCCCCACGGGGGTCGCTGAAGCTTTCTTT. Protein product: CASSPTGVAEAFF. The rearrangement joins TRBV19 to TRBJ1-1; D might be TRBD1 (5 bases). V was cut by 6 bases and J by 6 bases, with 14 bases left in between. Germline CDR1 LNHDA, CDR2 SQIVND (reference sequence). The CDR3 loop spans 13 amino acids.

This clone was counted between two and nine times. The V gene is TRBV4-1, the J gene TRBJ2-7; no clear D gene. Germline CDR1 is MGHRA and CDR2 is YSYEKL. The CDR3 is made up of 13 amino acids. V was clipped by 1 base and J by 0 bases, with 4 bases between them. DNA for the CDR3: TGCGCCAGCAGCCAAGGCAGCTCCTACGAGCAGTACTTC. Translating gives CASSQGSSYEQYF.

The V and J genes are TRBV7-2 and TRBJ2-1; TRBD1 aligns across 8 bases. Germline V gene lookup returns CDR1 SGHTA and CDR2 FQGNSA. With V trimmed by 5 bases and J by 1 base, 4 bases remained unmatched. This CDR3 is built from 15 residues. Here the CDR3 reads CASSHDRGSYNEQFF. The CDR3 DNA reads as TGTGCCAGCAGCCATGACAGGGGATCCTACAATGAGCAGTTCTTC. The full variable domain, rest sourced from reference TRBV7-2 and TRBJ2-1, is GAGVSQSPSNKVTEKGKDVELRCDPISGHTALYWYRQSLGQGLEFLIYFQGNSAPDKSGLPSDRFSAERTGGSVSTLTIQRTQQEDSAVYLCASSHDRGSYNEQFFGPGTRLTVL.

The CDR3, as DNA: TGCGCCAGCAGCCAACTCATGTCCAGCAGGGCGGCTAATGAAAAACTGTTTTTT. Translated, it gives CASSQLMSSRAANEKLFF. The genes are TRBV4-1 and TRBJ1-4, with D perhaps TRBD1 (5 bases). Trimming shortened V by 2 bases and J by 3 bases, and 19 bases separated the two germline ends. CDR1 and CDR2 (germline): MGHRA, YSYEKL. The CDR3 contains 18 residues.

J is TRBJ2-3 and V is TRBV27; the D is unclear. With 4 bases removed from V and 1 base from J, the gap between germline ends came to 9 bases. The CDR3 runs 14 residues. Germline V gives CDR1 MNHEY, CDR2 SMNVEV (reference sequence). The CDR3 reads CASSSFRGTDTQYF. In DNA form, the CDR3 reads TGTGCCAGCAGTTCGTTTCGCGGCACAGATACGCAGTATTTT.